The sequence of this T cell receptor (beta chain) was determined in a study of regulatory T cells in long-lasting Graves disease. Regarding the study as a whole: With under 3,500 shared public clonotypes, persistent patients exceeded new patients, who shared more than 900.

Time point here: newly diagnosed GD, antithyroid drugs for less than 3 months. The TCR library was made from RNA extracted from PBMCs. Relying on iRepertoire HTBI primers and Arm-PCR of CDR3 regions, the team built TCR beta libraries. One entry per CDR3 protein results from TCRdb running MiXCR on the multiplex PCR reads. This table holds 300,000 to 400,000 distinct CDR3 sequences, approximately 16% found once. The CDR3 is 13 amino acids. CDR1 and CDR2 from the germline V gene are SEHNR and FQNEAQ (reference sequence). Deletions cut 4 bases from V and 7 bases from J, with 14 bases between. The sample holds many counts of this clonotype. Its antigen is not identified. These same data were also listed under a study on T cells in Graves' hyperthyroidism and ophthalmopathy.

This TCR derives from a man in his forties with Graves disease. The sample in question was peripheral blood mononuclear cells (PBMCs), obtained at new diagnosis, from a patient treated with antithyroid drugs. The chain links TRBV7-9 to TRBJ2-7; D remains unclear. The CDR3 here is CASSSTERKEQYF. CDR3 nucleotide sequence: TGTGCCAGCAGCTCGACCGAAAGGAAGGAGCAGTACTTC.